This note documents a single T cell receptor beta chain sequence. Its antigen is as yet unknown. The CDR3 has 13 amino acids. Germline V gene data show CDR1 as KGHSH and CDR2 as LQKENI. The junction had 3 bases not matched to a gene; V was cut back by 6 bases and J by 5 bases. This sample is part of a study of T-cell memory formation after mild COVID-19. Study-level points and caveats: The pre-infection memory compartment contained some responding clones, suggesting cross-reactive memory joined. The authors did not confirm SARS-CoV-2 specificity of second-wave clones peaking day 37.

One entry per CDR3 protein, called by TCRdb with MiXCR from the 5' RACE reads. The data contain approximately 400,000 distinct CDR3 sequences, around 17% of them singletons. The rearrangement joins TRBV18 to TRBJ1-4, with 7 bases that match TRBD1. What was sequenced was PBMCs or a T cell subset sorted from them (not recorded which). The clonotype comes from a man aged 18 to 30 who had mild COVID-19 (a few samples of this study predate the infection). Cell type and time point are not known. The CDR3 DNA reads as TGTGCCAGCTCGGGACAGCGGAATGAAAAACTGTTTTTT. Residues: CASSGQRNEKLFF.